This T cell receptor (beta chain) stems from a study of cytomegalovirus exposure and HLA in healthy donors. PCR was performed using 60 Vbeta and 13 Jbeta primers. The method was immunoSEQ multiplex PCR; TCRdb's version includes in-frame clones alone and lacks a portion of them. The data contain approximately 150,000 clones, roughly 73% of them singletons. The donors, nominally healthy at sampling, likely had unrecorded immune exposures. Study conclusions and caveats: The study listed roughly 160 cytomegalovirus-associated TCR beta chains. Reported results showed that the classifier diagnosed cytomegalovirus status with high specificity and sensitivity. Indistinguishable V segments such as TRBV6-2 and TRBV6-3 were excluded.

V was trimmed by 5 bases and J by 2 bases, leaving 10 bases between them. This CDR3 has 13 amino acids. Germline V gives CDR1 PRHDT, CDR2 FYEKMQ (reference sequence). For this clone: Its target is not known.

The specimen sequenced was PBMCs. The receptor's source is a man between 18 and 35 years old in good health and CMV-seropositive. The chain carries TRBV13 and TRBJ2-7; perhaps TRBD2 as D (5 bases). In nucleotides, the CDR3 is TGTGCCAGCAGCCCTGAGGGAGCCTACGAGCAGTACTTC. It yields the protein CASSPEGAYEQYF. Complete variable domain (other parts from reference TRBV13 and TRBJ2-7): AAGVIQSPRHLIKEKRETATLKCYPIPRHDTVYWYQQGPGQDPQFLISFYEKMQSDKGSIPDRFSAQQFSDYHSELNMSSLELGDSALYFCASSPEGAYEQYFGPGTRLTVT.